This passage covers 8 T cell receptor beta chains from one sample sequenced in a study of a mutant IDH1 vaccine in newly diagnosed glioma. Their target antigens are unknown. Assay: immunoSEQ multiplex PCR; the TCRdb copy retains only in-frame clones and omits some. This table has 35,000 to 50,000 clones, approximately 92% appearing once. Documented time point: week 35, safety follow-up. Alongside topical imiquimod, each dose of vaccine comprised 300 ug of mutant IDH1 20-mer peptide. The material was PBMCs, obtained from a glioma patient whose treatment included an IDH1 peptide vaccine. The source of these receptors is a man in his fifties with glioma.

The rearrangement joins TRBV2 to TRBJ1-2; 8 bases line up with TRBD1. The V gene's germline CDR1 is SNHLY and CDR2 FYNNEI. The junction had 3 bases not matched to a gene; V was cut back by 6 bases and J by 3 bases. The CDR3 contains 13 residues. The CDR3 protein is CASSPTGDYGYTF. The CDR3 DNA follows: TGTGCCAGCAGCCCGACAGGGGACTATGGCTACACCTTC.

The chain has TRBV5-1 and TRBJ2-3; D remains ambiguous. Germline CDR1 is SGHRS and CDR2 is YFSETQ. V was shortened by 4 bases and J by 2 bases, with 5 bases between the two germline ends. CDR3 length equals 12 residues. As DNA, the CDR3 is TGCGCCAGCAGCGAATCCACAGATACGCAGTATTTT. Protein sequence: CASSESTDTQYF.

The CDR3 coding sequence is TGTGCCAGCAGCTTATTGACGGGAGGGCCTGGGACAGATACGCAGTATTTT. Translation gives CASSLLTGGPGTDTQYF. The chain carries TRBV7-6 and TRBJ2-3, with 8 bases identical to TRBD2. This CDR3 has 17 amino acids. Looked up from germline, CDR1 is SGHVS and CDR2 is FNYEAQ. After removal of 2 bases from V and 3 bases from J, the junction contained 10 bases not matched to a gene.

The chain is built from TRBV6-6 and TRBJ2-7; D is possibly TRBD1 (5 bases). The V end was cut by 2 bases, the J end by 2 bases, with 10 bases between. This CDR3 spans 14 amino acids. Per the germline V gene, CDR1 is MNHNY and CDR2 is SVGAGI (reference sequence). CDR3 bases: TGTGCCAGCAGTTACGGTGCAGGGACCTACGAGCAGTACTTC. This codes for CASSYGAGTYEQYF.

The chain combines TRBV7-9 with TRBJ2-2; 7 nucleotides match TRBD1. Germline assignment: CDR1 SEHNR and CDR2 FQNEAQ (reference sequence). V lost 1 base and J lost 1; bases outside the gene matches: 0. The CDR3 is 15 amino acids. DNA of the CDR3: TGTGCCAGCAGCTTAGGACAGGGGAACACCGGGGAGCTGTTTTTT. This gives the protein CASSLGQGNTGELFF.

V usage is TRBV4-3 and J usage is TRBJ2-2; D is perhaps TRBD1 or TRBD2 (5 bases each). Looked up from germline, CDR1 is LGHNA and CDR2 is YSLEER. CDR3 length equals 16 residues. Trimming left V 6 bases short and J 2 bases short, with 16 bases between. The DNA for the CDR3 is TGCGCCAGCAGGAAGAGGGACGGAGGAAACACCGGGGAGCTGTTTTTT. Its translation: CASRKRDGGNTGELFF.

In its sample, this clone was seen once. This chain connects TRBV5-6 to TRBJ2-7; D tentatively reads TRBD1 or TRBD2 (5 bases each). Looked up from germline, CDR1 is SGHDT and CDR2 is YYEEEE. The V end lost 4 bases, the J end lost 5 bases, and 25 bases lay between the germline ends. The CDR3 is 17 amino acids. CDR3 DNA: TGTGCCAGCAGCATTACCGGGACGGCGCTCTTGAGGGACGAGCAGTACTTC. It codes for CASSITGTALLRDEQYF.

The V call is TRBV11-3, the J call TRBJ2-7; D is unresolved. V was trimmed by 5 bases and J by 4 bases, leaving 18 bases between them. The CDR3 length is 15 residues. From germline, CDR1 is SGHNT and CDR2 YENEEA. CDR3 protein: CASSAPTPPQYEQYF. CDR3 in DNA: TGTGCCAGCAGCGCCCCAACACCCCCCCAATACGAGCAGTACTTC.